This T cell receptor beta chain originates from a study of blood T cell repertoires in COVID-19. Study context: The origin of the acute and convalescent COVID-19 samples was the United States, Italy and Spain. PBMCs, B-cell-depleted T cells, or T cells provided the cDNA or gDNA that made up the material.

V was pared by 6 bases and J by 7 bases, with 13 bases of the junction left unmatched. The germline V gene encodes CDR1 MDHEN and CDR2 SYDVKM. This CDR3 is 15 amino acids long. Authors' analysis steps: Amplification with reference gene primers provided the estimates of nucleated cell counts. Clones were sequenced by immunoSEQ multiplex PCR, and TCRdb holds only the in-frame ones, with some missing. That table furnishes V, J and clone size, whereas the DNA furnished D and trimming. The table has fewer than 250,000 clones, about four fifths seen once. Sequenced: peripheral blood. The chain links TRBV28 to TRBJ1-2; 8 nucleotides align to TRBD1. The TCR sequence derives from a woman aged 70 to 79 with acute or convalescent COVID-19. CDR3 loop: CASSSGTGVMGGYTF. The CDR3 coding sequence is TGTGCCAGCAGCTCGGGGACAGGAGTAATGGGTGGCTACACCTTC.